This is a list of T cell receptor beta chains from one sample in a study of CD8+ T cells in alopecia areata. The assay was immunoSEQ multiplex PCR, and TCRdb's table has in-frame clones only and misses some. Of 70,000 or so clones in the sample, approximately 29% were seen once. The starting material was CD8+ T cells sorted from blood, obtained at week 4, from a patient treated with tofacitinib. The origin of the receptors is a human donor with alopecia areata. The CDR3 runs from the conserved cysteine through the conserved F or W. The order of the fields is CDR3 DNA, CDR3 protein, CDR3 length, D gene, clone size, V gene, J gene. The D gene is left open where the match is weak. Clone size appears in some rows only: once, few, many, or a class for an expanded clone.

DNA: TGTGCCAGCAGCGATAACAATCAGCCCCAGCATTTT
CDR3: CASSDNNQPQHF
length: 12
D: NA
size: few
V: TRBV7-9
J: TRBJ1-5

DNA: TGTGCCTGCTGGACTAGCGGGAGGGGGAACACCGGGGAGCTGTTTTTT
CDR3: CACWTSGRGNTGELFF
length: 16
D: TRBD2
size: NA
V: TRBV30
J: TRBJ2-2

DNA: TGTGCCACCAGCAGAGAGGGCAGAGATGGCTACACCTTC
CDR3: CATSREGRDGYTF
length: 13
D: NA
size: few
V: TRBV15
J: TRBJ1-2

DNA: TGTGCCAGCAGTTTATCGAACGGATACGAGCAGTACTTC
CDR3: CASSLSNGYEQYF
length: 13
D: NA
size: few
V: TRBV27
J: TRBJ2-7

DNA: TGCAGCGTTCCCGGGCCCGATGGCTACACCTTC
CDR3: CSVPGPDGYTF
length: 11
D: NA
size: NA
V: TRBV29-1
J: TRBJ1-2

DNA: TGTGCCTGGAGTGCGCCAGGGGGCCAGCCCCAGCATTTT
CDR3: CAWSAPGGQPQHF
length: 13
D: TRBD1
size: NA
V: TRBV30
J: TRBJ1-5

DNA: TGTGCCAGTAGTGCCAGCAATCAGCCCCAGCATTTT
CDR3: CASSASNQPQHF
length: 12
D: NA
size: few
V: TRBV19
J: TRBJ1-5

DNA: TGTGCCAGCAGTCCCCAGGGACACGAAGAGACCCAGTACTTC
CDR3: CASSPQGHEETQYF
length: 14
D: NA
size: NA
V: TRBV27
J: TRBJ2-5

DNA: TGTGCCAGCAGCTTAGTCCGACTAGCGGTTAGCTCCTACAATGAGCAGTTCTTC
CDR3: CASSLVRLAVSSYNEQFF
length: 18
D: TRBD2
size: NA
V: TRBV7-9
J: TRBJ2-1

DNA: TGTGCCAGCAGCTTAGTCCTCAGGGATCGTCTGTTCTTC
CDR3: CASSLVLRDRLFF
length: 13
D: NA
size: NA
V: TRBV13
J: TRBJ2-1

DNA: TGTGCCAGCAGCTCCAGACCGGAGCAGCCCCAGCATTTT
CDR3: CASSSRPEQPQHF
length: 13
D: NA
size: NA
V: TRBV7-9
J: TRBJ1-5

DNA: TGTGCCAGCTCACCGGACAGGGGCACTGAAGCTTTCTTT
CDR3: CASSPDRGTEAFF
length: 13
D: TRBD1
size: NA
V: TRBV18
J: TRBJ1-1

DNA: TGTGCCAGTAGTATTTCAGGGGGCAATGGCTACACCTTC
CDR3: CASSISGGNGYTF
length: 13
D: TRBD1
size: NA
V: TRBV19
J: TRBJ1-2

DNA: TGTGCCAGCAGCGACGGGACAGATCAGCCCCAGCATTTT
CDR3: CASSDGTDQPQHF
length: 13
D: TRBD1
size: many
V: TRBV9
J: TRBJ1-5

DNA: TGTGCCAGCAGCTTGGATGGGACCGACAGGACTTTCTTT
CDR3: CASSLDGTDRTFF
length: 13
D: NA
size: NA
V: TRBV5-4
J: TRBJ1-1

DNA: TGTGCCGGACGGTGGGCCTGGGGGACCCAGTACTTC
CDR3: CAGRWAWGTQYF
length: 12
D: NA
size: few
V: TRBV30
J: TRBJ2-5

DNA: TGTGCCAGCAGCTTCTCGAGACTAGCGGGCGCCACAGATACGCAGTATTTT
CDR3: CASSFSRLAGATDTQYF
length: 17
D: TRBD2
size: NA
V: TRBV7-2
J: TRBJ2-3